This T cell receptor (beta chain) is from a study of patients and donors after allogeneic stem cell transplantation. MiXCR, applied by TCRdb to the RT-PCR reads, yields one record per CDR3 protein. The sample has tens of thousands of distinct CDR3 sequences, roughly 50% seen once. This clonotype was recorded a few times. Germline V gene sequence: CDR1 DFQATT, CDR2 SNEGSKA (reference sequence). The CDR3 loop spans 13 amino acids. Trimming pared 3 bases from V and 7 bases from J, leaving 10 bases between. This receptor was taken from a human donor who was either an allogeneic HSCT recipient or a stem cell or donor lymphocyte infusion donor (not recorded which). It is not recorded whose cells these are; they may come from a transplant donor. Sequenced input: blood, either unsorted or a sorted T cell fraction (not recorded which). The V and J genes are TRBV20-1 and TRBJ1-6; D gene unclear. The chain's CDR3 is CSASRLLNSPLHF. The CDR3 DNA sequence: TGCAGTGCTAGTCGTCTTCTAAATTCACCCCTCCACTTT.